This TCR beta chain appears in the sequencing data of a study of T cell responses to AZD1222 COVID-19 vaccine. Assay: immunoSEQ multiplex PCR; the TCRdb copy retains only in-frame clones and omits some. Of approximately 100,000 clones listed, roughly 87% are singletons. Study-level points and caveats: Vaccination with two AZD1222 doses was followed by a rise in Spike-specific TCR breadth and depth. Females made up more of the donors, who were largely white British, and clonal diversity may have come out too low.

Remarks on this clone: The target antigen is unknown.

CDR3 size: 17 residues. The trim removed 4 bases at V and 0 bases at J, leaving 11 bases unmatched. Germline V gene lookup returns CDR1 ENHRY and CDR2 SYGVKD. The sequenced sample was peripheral blood, obtained on day 0 of AZD1222 vaccination. The chain has TRBV10-3 and TRBJ2-7; 8 bases align to TRBD2. The clonotype was recovered from an adult in good health. In nucleotides, the CDR3 is TGTGCCATCAGTGGGGGTCTAGCGGGTACCTTCTCCTACGAGCAGTACTTC. This codes for CAISGGLAGTFSYEQYF.